This TCR beta chain originates from a study of monozygotic twins with inflammatory bowel disease. Notes on the study in general: Whereas healthy co-twins had higher TCRbeta diversity (inverse Simpson), IBD patients had lower diversity. In patient repertoires, differing immunosuppressive treatments may have added some variability. No difference in repertoire similarity was seen between concordant and discordant twins, possibly because power was limited.

CDR3 length equals 15 residues. The germline V gene has CDR1 SGHTA and CDR2 FQGNSA. A remark on this clonotype: Its specificity is not known.

TCRdb reprocessed the 5' RACE reads, with one entry per CDR3 protein and no DNA. Found here are about 140,000 distinct CDR3 sequences; the top ten clones hold roughly 1.2%. Material for sequencing was blood. The TCR originated in a human donor with ulcerative colitis or Crohn's disease, or a healthy co-twin of an affected twin (not recorded which). The chain has TRBV7-2 and TRBJ2-1; with no DNA, the TCRdb D assignment of TRBD2 cannot be verified. CDR3 protein: CASSLGAGGGNEQFF. Complete variable domain (other parts from reference TRBV7-2 and TRBJ2-1): GAGVSQSPSNKVTEKGKDVELRCDPISGHTALYWYRQSLGQGLEFLIYFQGNSAPDKSGLPSDRFSAERTGGSVSTLTIQRTQQEDSAVYLCASSLGAGGGNEQFFGPGTRLTVL.